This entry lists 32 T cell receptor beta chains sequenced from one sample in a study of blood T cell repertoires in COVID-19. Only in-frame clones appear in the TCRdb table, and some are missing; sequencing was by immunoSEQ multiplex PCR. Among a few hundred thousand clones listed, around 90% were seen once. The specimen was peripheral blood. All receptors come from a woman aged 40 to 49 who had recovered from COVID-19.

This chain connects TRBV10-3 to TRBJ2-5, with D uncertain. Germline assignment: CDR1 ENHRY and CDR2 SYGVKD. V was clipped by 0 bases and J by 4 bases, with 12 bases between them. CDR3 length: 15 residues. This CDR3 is CAISESRLSTETQYF. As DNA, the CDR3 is TGTGCCATCAGTGAGTCGAGGTTGTCCACAGAGACCCAGTACTTC.

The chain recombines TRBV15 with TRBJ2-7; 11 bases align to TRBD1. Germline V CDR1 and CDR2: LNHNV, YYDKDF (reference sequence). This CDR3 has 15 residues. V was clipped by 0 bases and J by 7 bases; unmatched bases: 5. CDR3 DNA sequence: TGTGCCACCAGCAGAGATAGGACAGGGGGCAGGGAGCAGTACTTC. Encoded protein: CATSRDRTGGREQYF.

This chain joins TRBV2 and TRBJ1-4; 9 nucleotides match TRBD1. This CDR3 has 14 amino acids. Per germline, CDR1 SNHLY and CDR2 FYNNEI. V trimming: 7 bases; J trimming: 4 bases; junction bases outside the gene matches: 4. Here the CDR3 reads CASKQGALNEKLFF. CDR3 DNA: TGTGCCAGCAAACAGGGGGCGCTTAATGAAAAACTGTTTTTT.

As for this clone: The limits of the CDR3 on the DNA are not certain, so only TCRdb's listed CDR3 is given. CDR3 loop: CSILGGQGPGELFF. J is TRBJ2-2 and V is TRBV29-1; the DNA was not compared with TRBD1, the D call given in the table. Germline lookup yields CDR1 SQVTM and CDR2 ANQGSEA. The CDR3 spans 14 amino acids, including both terminal residues.

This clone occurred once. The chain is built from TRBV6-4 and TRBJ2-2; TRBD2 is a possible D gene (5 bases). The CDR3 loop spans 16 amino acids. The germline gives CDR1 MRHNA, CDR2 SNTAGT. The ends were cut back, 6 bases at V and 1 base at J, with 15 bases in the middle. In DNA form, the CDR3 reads TGTGCCAGCAGCCAGCTGGAGCGGAGGAACACCGGGGAGCTGTTTTTT. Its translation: CASSQLERRNTGELFF.

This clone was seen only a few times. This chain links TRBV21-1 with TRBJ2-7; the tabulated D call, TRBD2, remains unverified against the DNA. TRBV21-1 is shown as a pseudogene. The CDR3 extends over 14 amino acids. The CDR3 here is CASSKAGPLYEQYF. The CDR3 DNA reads TGTGCCAGCAGCAAAGCTGGTCCGCTATACGAGCAGTACTTC.

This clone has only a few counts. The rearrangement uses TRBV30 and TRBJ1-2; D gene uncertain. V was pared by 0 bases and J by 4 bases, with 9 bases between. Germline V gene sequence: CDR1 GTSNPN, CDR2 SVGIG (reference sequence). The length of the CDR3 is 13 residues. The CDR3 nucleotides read TGTGCCTGGAGTGTAAAAGCCGTCTATGGCTACACCTTC. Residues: CAWSVKAVYGYTF.

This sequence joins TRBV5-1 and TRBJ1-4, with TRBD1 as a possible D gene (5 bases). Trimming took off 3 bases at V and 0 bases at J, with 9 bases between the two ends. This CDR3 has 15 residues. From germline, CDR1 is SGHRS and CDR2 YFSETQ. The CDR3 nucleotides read TGCGCCAGCAGCTCAGGACATTCAACTAATGAAAAACTGTTTTTT. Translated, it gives CASSSGHSTNEKLFF.

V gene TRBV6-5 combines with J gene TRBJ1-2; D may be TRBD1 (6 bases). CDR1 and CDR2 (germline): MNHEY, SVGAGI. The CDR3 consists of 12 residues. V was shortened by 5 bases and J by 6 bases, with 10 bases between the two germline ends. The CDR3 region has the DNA TGTGCCAGCAGTCGAACAGGGAATGGCTACACCTTC. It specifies CASSRTGNGYTF.

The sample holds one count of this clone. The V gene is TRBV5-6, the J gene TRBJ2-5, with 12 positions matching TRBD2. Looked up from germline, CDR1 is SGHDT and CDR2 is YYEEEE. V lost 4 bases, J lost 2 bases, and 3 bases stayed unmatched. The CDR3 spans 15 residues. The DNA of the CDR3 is TGTGCCAGCAGCCTCGGGACTAGCGGGCAAGAGACCCAGTACTTC. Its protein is CASSLGTSGQETQYF. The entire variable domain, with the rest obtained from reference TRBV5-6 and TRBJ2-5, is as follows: DAGVTQSPTHLIKTRGQQVTLRCSPKSGHDTVSWYQQALGQGPQFIFQYYEEEERQRGNFPDRFSGHQFPNYSSELNVNALLLGDSALYLCASSLGTSGQETQYFGPGTRLLVL.

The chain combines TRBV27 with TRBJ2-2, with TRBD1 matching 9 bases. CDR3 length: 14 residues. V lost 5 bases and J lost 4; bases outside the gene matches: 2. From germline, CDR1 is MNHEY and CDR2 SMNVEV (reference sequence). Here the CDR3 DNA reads TGTGCCAGCAGTGGACAGGGGATCACCGGGGAGCTGTTTTTT. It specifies CASSGQGITGELFF.

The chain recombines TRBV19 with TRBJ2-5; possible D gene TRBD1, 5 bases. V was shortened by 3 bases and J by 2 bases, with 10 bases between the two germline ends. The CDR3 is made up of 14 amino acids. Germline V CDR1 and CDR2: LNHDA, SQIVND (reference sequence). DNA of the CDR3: TGTGCCAGTAGTATTCTGGGGCAGCAAGAGACCCAGTACTTC. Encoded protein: CASSILGQQETQYF.

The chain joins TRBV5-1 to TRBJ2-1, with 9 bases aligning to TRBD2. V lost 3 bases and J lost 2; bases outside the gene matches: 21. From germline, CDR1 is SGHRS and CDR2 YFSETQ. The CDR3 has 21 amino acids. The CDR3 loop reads CASSWAQGLGGGDRAYNEQFF. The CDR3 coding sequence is TGCGCCAGCAGCTGGGCTCAGGGGCTCGGCGGGGGGGATCGGGCCTACAATGAGCAGTTCTTC.

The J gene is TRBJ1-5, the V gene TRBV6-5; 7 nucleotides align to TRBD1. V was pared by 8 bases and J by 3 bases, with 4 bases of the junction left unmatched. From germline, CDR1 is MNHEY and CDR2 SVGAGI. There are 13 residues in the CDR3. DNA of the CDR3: TGTGCCAGCCGAGACAGGGTCAATCAGCCCCAGCATTTT. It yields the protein CASRDRVNQPQHF.

CDR3: CASSPWQGSTDTQYF. In DNA, the CDR3 is TGCGCCAGCAGCCCATGGCAGGGGAGCACAGATACGCAGTATTTT. The V and J genes are TRBV5-1 and TRBJ2-3, with a possible D match to TRBD1 (6 bases). The V and J ends lost 4 bases and 0 bases respectively, with 12 bases between them. CDR3 length equals 15 residues. The germline V gene encodes CDR1 SGHRS and CDR2 YFSETQ.

The CDR3 nucleotides read TGTGCCAGCAGTCGTACAGGGGGCAATCAGCCCCAGCATTTT. It yields the protein CASSRTGGNQPQHF. V usage is TRBV6-2 or TRBV6-3 and J usage is TRBJ1-5; 7 bases agree with TRBD1. Germline V gene sequence: CDR1 MNHEY, CDR2 SVGEGT. The CDR3 runs to 14 residues. V lost 5 bases to trimming and J lost 2 bases; unmatched junction nucleotides: 3.

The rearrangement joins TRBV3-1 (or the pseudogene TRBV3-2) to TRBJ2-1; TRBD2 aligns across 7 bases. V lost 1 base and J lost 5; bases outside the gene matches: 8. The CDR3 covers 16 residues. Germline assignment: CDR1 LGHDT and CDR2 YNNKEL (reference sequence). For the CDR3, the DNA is TGTGCCAGCAGCCAAGCGGCGGCGGGAGTGGACAATGAGCAGTTCTTC. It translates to CASSQAAAGVDNEQFF.

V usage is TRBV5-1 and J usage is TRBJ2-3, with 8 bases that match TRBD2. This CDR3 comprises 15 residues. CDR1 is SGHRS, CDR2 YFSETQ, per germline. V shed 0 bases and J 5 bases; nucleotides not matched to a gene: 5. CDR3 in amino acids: CASSLAGGPGDTQYF. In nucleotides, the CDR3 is TGCGCCAGCAGCTTGGCGGGAGGGCCGGGAGATACGCAGTATTTT.

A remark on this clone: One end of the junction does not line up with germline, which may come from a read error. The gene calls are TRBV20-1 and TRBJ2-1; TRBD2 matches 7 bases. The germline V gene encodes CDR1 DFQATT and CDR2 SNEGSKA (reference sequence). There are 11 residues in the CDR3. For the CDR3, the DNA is TGCAGTGCTAGAGATTTCGGACTAGTGATCTTC. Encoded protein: CSARDFGLVIF.

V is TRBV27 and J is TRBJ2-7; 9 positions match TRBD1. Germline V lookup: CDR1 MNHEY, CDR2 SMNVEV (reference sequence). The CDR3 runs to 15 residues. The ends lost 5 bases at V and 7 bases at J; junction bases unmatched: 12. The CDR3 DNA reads TGTGCCAGCAGTCTCCTCCGGGACAGGGCACAAGAGCAGTACTTC. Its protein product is CASSLLRDRAQEQYF.

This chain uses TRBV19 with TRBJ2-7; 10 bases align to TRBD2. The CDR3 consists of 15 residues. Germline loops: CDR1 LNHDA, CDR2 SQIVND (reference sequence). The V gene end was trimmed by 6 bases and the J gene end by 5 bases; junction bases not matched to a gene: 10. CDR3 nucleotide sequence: TGTGCCAGTAGCCTGTCTAGCGGGAGACTGCACGAGCAGTACTTC. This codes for CASSLSSGRLHEQYF.

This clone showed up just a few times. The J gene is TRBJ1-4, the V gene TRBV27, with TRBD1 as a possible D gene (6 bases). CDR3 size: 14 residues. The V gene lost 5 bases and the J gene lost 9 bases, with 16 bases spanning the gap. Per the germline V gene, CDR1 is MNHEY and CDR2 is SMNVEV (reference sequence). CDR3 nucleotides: TGTGCCAGCAGTGAATTTGTTGGGACAAAAAAACTGTTTTTT. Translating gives CASSEFVGTKKLFF.

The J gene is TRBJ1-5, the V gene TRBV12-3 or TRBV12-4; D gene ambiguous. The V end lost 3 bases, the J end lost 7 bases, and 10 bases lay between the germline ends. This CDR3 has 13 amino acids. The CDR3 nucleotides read TGTGCCAGCAGTTTGAGTTTCGGGCAGCCCCAGCATTTT. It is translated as CASSLSFGQPQHF.

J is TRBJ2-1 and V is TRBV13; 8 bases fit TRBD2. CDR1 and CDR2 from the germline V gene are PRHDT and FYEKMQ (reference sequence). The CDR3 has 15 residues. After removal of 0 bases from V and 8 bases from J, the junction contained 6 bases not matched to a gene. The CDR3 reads CASSLGAGGFHEQFF. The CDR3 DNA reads TGTGCCAGCAGCTTAGGGGCGGGAGGCTTCCATGAGCAGTTCTTC.

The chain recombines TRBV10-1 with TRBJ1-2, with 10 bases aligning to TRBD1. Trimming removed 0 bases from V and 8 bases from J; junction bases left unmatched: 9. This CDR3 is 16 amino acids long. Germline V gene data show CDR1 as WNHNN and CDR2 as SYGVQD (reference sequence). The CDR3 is CASSESPRDRGRGYTF. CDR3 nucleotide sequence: TGCGCCAGCAGTGAGTCCCCCCGCGACAGGGGGCGAGGCTACACCTTC.

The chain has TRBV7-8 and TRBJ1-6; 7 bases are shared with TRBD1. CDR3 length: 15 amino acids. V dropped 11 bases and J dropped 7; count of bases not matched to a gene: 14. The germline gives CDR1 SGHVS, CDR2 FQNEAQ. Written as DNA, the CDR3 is TGTGCCCTACTTCAGGGGACAGCGAAGAATTCACCCCTCCACTTT. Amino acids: CALLQGTAKNSPLHF.

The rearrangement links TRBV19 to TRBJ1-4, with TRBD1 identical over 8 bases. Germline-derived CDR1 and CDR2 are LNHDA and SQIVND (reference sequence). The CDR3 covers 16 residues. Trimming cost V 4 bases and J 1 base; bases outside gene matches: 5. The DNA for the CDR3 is TGTGCCAGTAGTACGAACGACAGGGGAACTAATGAAAAACTGTTTTTT. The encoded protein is CASSTNDRGTNEKLFF. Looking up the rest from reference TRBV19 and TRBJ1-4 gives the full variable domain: DGGITQSPKYLFRKEGQNVTLSCEQNLNHDAMYWYRQDPGQGLRLIYYSQIVNDFQKGDIAEGYSVSREKKESFPLTVTSAQKNPTAFYLCASSTNDRGTNEKLFFGSGTQLSVL.

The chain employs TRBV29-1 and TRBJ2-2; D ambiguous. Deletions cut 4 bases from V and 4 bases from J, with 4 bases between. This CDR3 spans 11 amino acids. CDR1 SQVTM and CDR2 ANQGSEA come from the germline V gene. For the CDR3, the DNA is TGCAGCGTTGTCATCACCGGGGAGCTGTTTTTT. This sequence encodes CSVVITGELFF.

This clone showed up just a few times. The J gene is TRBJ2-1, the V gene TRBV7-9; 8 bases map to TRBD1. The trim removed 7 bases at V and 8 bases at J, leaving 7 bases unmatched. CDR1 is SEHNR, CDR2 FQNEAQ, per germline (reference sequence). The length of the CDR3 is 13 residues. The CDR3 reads CASNGQGADEQFF. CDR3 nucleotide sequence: TGTGCCAGCAACGGGCAGGGGGCTGATGAGCAGTTCTTC.

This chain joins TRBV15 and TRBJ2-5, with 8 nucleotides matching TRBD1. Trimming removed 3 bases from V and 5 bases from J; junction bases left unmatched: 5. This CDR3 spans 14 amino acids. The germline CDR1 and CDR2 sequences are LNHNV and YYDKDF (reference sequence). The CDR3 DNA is TGTGCCACCAGCAGGCCGACAGGGGACGAGACCCAGTACTTC. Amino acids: CATSRPTGDETQYF.

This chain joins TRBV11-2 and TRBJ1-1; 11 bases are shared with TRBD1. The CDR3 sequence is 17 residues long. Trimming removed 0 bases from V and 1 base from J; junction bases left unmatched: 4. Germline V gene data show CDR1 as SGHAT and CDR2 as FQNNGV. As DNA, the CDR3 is TGTGCCAGCAGCTTAGATAGGGACAGGGGGGGGAACACTGAAGCTTTCTTT. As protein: CASSLDRDRGGNTEAFF.

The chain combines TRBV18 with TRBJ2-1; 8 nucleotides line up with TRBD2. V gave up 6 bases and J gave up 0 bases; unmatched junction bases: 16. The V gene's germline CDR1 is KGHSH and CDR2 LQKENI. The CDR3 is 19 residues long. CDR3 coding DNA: TGTGCCAGCTCCCCTTGGGTAGCGGGAAAGGGCATCTCCTACAATGAGCAGTTCTTC. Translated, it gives CASSPWVAGKGISYNEQFF.